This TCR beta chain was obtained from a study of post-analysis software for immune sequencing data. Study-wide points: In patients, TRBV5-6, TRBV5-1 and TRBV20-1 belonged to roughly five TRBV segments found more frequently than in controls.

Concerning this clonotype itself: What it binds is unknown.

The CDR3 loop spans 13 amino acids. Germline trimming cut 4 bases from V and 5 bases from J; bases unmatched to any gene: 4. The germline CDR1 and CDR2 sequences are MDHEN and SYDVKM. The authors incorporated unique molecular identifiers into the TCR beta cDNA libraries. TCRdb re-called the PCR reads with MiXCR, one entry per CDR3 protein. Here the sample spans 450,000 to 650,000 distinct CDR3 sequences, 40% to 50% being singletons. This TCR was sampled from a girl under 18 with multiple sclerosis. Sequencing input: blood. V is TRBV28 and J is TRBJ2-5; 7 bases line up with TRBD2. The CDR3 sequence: CASSSGEGETQYF. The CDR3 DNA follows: TGTGCCAGCAGTTCCGGGGAGGGGGAGACCCAGTACTTC.